Below, one T cell receptor beta chain is given with its context. Its cognate antigen is unknown. The sample belongs to a study of T-cell reconstitution after alpha-beta-depleted transplantation in children. Study results and limitations: The study reportedly traced alpha-beta T cells about two months after transplant to several hundred expanded graft clones. The main origin of T-cell counts and diversity one year after transplant was newly produced T cells. Surviving recipient cells, namely T cells and thymic progenitors, were the source of high day-60 TCRbeta diversity in some patients.

Preparing the TCRbeta library involved the use of unique molecular identifiers. TCRdb re-analysed the PCR reads in MiXCR, keeping a single row per CDR3 protein. Here the sample spans hundreds of thousands of distinct CDR3 sequences, 10% to 15% being singletons. Sequenced material: PBMCs, mostly from graft donor cells, taken 360 days after TCRalphabeta/CD19-depleted stem cell transplant. This receptor was taken from a male patient younger than 18 who had a stem cell transplant for acute myeloid leukemia, so the T cells may come from the graft donor.

The CDR3 loop is CSARRVSGHNEQFF. The CDR3 bases are TGCAGTGCTAGAAGGGTTTCGGGGCACAATGAGCAGTTCTTC. This chain links TRBV20-1 with TRBJ2-1; D may be TRBD1 or TRBD2 (5 bases each). The V end was cut by 2 bases, the J end by 5 bases, with 13 bases between. There are 14 residues in the CDR3. Germline CDR1 is DFQATT and CDR2 is SNEGSKA (reference sequence).